This record covers a single T cell receptor beta chain. Its antigen is still unknown. There are no base qualities to consult, and no much larger clone falls within one base. The CDR3 runs 16 residues from the cysteine to the phenylalanine. The retained sequence is limited to the CDR3, 48 bases, with the frame set at the first base. According to the germline V gene (reference sequence), CDR1 reads SGHNT and CDR2 reads YYREEE. Between the V and J ends, shortened by 6 bases and 1 base respectively, the junction contains 18 bases. The data are from a study of blood T cell repertoires in COVID-19 (dated by TCRdb to 2019 to 2021). In terms of the full investigation: Samples from collaborators originated in the United States, Italy and Spain and spanned both the acute and convalescent phases of COVID-19. The prospective study material was composed of cDNA or gDNA derived from T cells, B-cell-depleted T cells, or PBMCs. The dataset comprised deeply sampled blood TCRbeta repertoires from subjects exposed to, actively infected with, or recovered from COVID-19. The repertoires were released in a freely available public database intended as a resource for research on the immune response to SARS-CoV-2. The samples were drawn from two sources: the first 160 participants of the ongoing ImmuneRACE study, and about 1,300 subjects contributed by 6 global collaborators. Sample metadata almost always included a de-identified subject ID, COVID-19 status, age in years and sex. Where HLA class I and class II types were available, the types were taken from metadata supplied by the sample provider, not from assay-based typing. On the study overall, not on this receptor specifically: The amount of clinical and demographic metadata varied by source and participant and was provided uncurated.

TCRbeta CDR3 regions were amplified from genomic DNA by means of the immunoSEQ Assay, a bias-controlled multiplex PCR. As for the authors' bioinformatics: The number of nucleated cells in each sample was estimated by amplification of reference gene primers within the assay. To quantify the absolute abundance of each unique TCRbeta CDR3 rearrangement, sequence reads were collapsed and filtered. For each sample, productive Simpson clonality was calculated by taking the square root of Simpson's diversity index across productive rearrangements. The clones in this table, taken by TCRdb from immuneACCESS, are in-frame only. Not every clone is retained; where verified, under half of the shortfall comes from an unresolved V gene, and the cause of the rest is unknown. V, J and clone size derive from that table, while D and trimming were established from the DNA sequence. This sample comprises tens of thousands of clones, about nine tenths of them detected only once. The ten largest clones add up to 15% of the sample.

Each collaborating institution followed its own protocols to collect whole blood in K2EDTA tubes. For TCRbeta analysis, collaborator samples were shipped as frozen whole blood, as isolated PBMCs, or as DNA extracted from either sample type. Recombination joined TRBV5-4 with TRBJ2-3; TRBD2 is perhaps the D gene, given 6 matching bases. Sequences were obtained from peripheral blood. The receptor was isolated from a male donor with acute or convalescent COVID-19. The nucleotide sequence is TGTGCCAGCACCTCCGCCATGCGGGGCCGCACAGATACGCAGTATTTT. It encodes CASTSAMRGRTDTQYF.